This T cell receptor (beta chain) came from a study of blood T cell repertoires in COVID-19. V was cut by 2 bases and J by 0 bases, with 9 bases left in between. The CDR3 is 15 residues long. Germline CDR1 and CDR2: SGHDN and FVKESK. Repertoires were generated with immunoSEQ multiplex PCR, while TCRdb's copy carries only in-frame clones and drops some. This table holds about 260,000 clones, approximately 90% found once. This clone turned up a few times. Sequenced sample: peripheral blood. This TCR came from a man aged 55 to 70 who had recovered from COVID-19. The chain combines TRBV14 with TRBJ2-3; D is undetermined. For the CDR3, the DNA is TGTGCCAGCAGCCAAACGTGGGCTAGCACAGATACGCAGTATTTT. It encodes CASSQTWASTDTQYF.